This is a list of T cell receptor beta chains from one sample in a study of blood T cell repertoires in COVID-19. This table comes from immunoSEQ multiplex PCR, and its TCRdb copy is limited to in-frame clones, with some not included. The table lists roughly 200,000 clones, roughly 80% of them singletons. Sample: peripheral blood. These receptors were collected from a woman in her 40s with COVID-19, enrolled during active disease. Each CDR3 is given with its conserved first and last residue. The D gene is left open where the match is weak. A clone size is listed for some rows: how often the clone was seen (once, few, many), or a class if it is expanded.

TRBD1	TRBV7-3	TRBJ2-1	-	CASSLTRQGNDNEQFF	TGTGCCAGCAGCTTAACCCGACAGGGAAATGACAATGAGCAGTTCTTC
TRBD1	TRBV7-2	TRBJ1-4	-	CASSLAGQGFTNEKLFF	TGTGCCAGCAGCTTGGCGGGACAGGGATTCACTAATGAAAAACTGTTTTTT
TRBD2	TRBV2	TRBJ2-4	few	CASSKEGRVQYF	TGTGCCAGCAGTAAAGAGGGGAGGGTACAGTACTTC
-	TRBV27	TRBJ1-1	-	CASSSRENTEAFF	TGTGCCAGCAGCTCAAGAGAGAACACTGAAGCTTTCTTT
-	TRBV11-2	TRBJ2-5	-	CASSLLPYQETQYF	TGTGCCAGCAGCTTACTTCCGTACCAAGAGACCCAGTACTTC
TRBD1	TRBV18	TRBJ2-7	once	CASSPETGSDEQYF	TGTGCCAGCTCACCAGAGACAGGGTCCGACGAGCAGTACTTC
TRBD2	TRBV19	TRBJ2-7	-	CASSRGRSLEQYF	TGTGCCAGTAGTCGCGGGAGATCCCTCGAGCAGTACTTC
-	TRBV21-1	TRBJ2-3	-	CASSIRTSGYSTDTQYF	TGTGCCAGCAGCATAAGGACTAGCGGGTATAGCACAGATACGCAGTATTTT
TRBD1	TRBV27	TRBJ1-1	-	CASSRQGVPEAFF	TGTGCCAGCAGTAGACAGGGGGTGCCTGAAGCTTTCTTT
-	TRBV10-3	TRBJ1-2	few	CAISEPGNPGGYGYTF	TGTGCCATCAGTGAGCCGGGGAACCCTGGAGGCTATGGCTACACCTTC
TRBD2	TRBV11-2	TRBJ2-1	-	CASSLGSSGSRYEQFF	TGTGCCAGCAGCTTAGGGTCTAGCGGGAGTCGGTATGAGCAGTTCTTC
TRBD1	TRBV7-2	TRBJ2-5	-	CASSFGRGLQETQYF	TGTGCCAGCAGCTTCGGCAGGGGGCTACAAGAGACCCAGTACTTC
-	TRBV6-6	TRBJ1-1	-	CASTPGGQLNTEAFF	TGTGCCAGCACCCCCGGGGGGCAATTGAACACTGAAGCTTTCTTT
-	TRBV3-1/TRBV3-2	TRBJ2-6	once	CASSQASGANVLTF	TGTGCCAGCAGCCAAGCTTCGGGGGCCAACGTCCTGACTTTC
TRBD1	TRBV5-1	TRBJ1-6	few	CASRGTGASSPLHF	TGCGCCAGCAGGGGGACAGGGGCTTCTTCACCCCTCCACTTT
TRBD1	TRBV2	TRBJ1-1	-	CASSGQGGEAFF	TGTGCCAGCAGTGGGCAGGGGGGTGAAGCTTTCTTT
-	TRBV6-5	TRBJ2-7	-	CASSYSRPVYEQYF	TGTGCCAGCAGTTATTCGCGGCCAGTCTACGAGCAGTACTTC
-	TRBV9	TRBJ2-3	-	CASSTSTGTTDTQYF	TGTGCCAGCAGCACATCGACAGGAACCACAGATACGCAGTATTTT
-	TRBV11-2	TRBJ2-7	-	CASSSQGYEQYF	TGTGCCAGCAGCTCGCAGGGATACGAGCAGTACTTC
TRBD2	TRBV7-9	TRBJ2-1	-	CASSLAGGKNEQFF	TGTGCCAGCAGCTTGGCGGGGGGGAAGAATGAGCAGTTCTTC
-	TRBV10-1	TRBJ2-3	-	CASSESPSAKDTQYF	TGCGCCAGCAGTGAGTCGCCTAGCGCCAAGGATACGCAGTATTTT
-	TRBV3-1/TRBV3-2	TRBJ1-2	-	CASSQGTGSGGYGYTF	TGTGCCAGCAGCCAAGGAACAGGGAGTGGAGGCTATGGCTACACCTTC